The 16 T cell receptor beta chains below come from one sample, sequenced in a study of OX40 agonist ivuxolimab in advanced cancers. Measured with immunoSEQ multiplex PCR; TCRdb has only the in-frame clones, and not every one. The sample consists of some 140,000 clones, roughly 91% of them appearing once. Material: CD4+ or CD8+ T cells sorted from blood, obtained in a trial of the OX40 agonist ivuxolimab. The source of these receptors is an adult with an advanced solid tumor such as melanoma, head and neck, liver or kidney cancer.

The chain has TRBV9 and TRBJ2-7; TRBD2 agrees at 8 bases. From germline, CDR1 is SGDLS and CDR2 YYNGEE. V shed 0 bases, J shed 0 bases, and the junction held 2 bases outside the gene matches. The CDR3 is 15 amino acids. DNA of the CDR3: TGTGCCAGCAGCGTAGCAGGGACTAGCTCCTACGAGCAGTACTTC. Translating gives CASSVAGTSSYEQYF.

J is TRBJ1-1 and V is TRBV11-2; D gene uncertain. The CDR3 totals 14 residues. Germline values: CDR1 SGHAT, CDR2 FQNNGV. V was shortened by 5 bases and J by 0 bases, with 10 bases between the two germline ends. The CDR3 DNA reads TGTGCCAGCAGCCGGTCAGAGCTGAACACTGAAGCTTTCTTT. It is translated as CASSRSELNTEAFF.

The V gene is TRBV4-1, the J gene TRBJ2-1; 13 nucleotides agree with TRBD2. The CDR3 length is 16 residues. J gave up 5 bases and V 2 bases, and 3 bases lay outside the gene matches. CDR1 is MGHRA, CDR2 YSYEKL, per germline. The CDR3: CASSQRGLAGDNEQFF. CDR3 nucleotide sequence: TGCGCCAGCAGCCAACGAGGACTAGCGGGGGACAATGAGCAGTTCTTC.

V and J are TRBV7-2 and TRBJ1-4, with unresolved D. The germline V gene encodes CDR1 SGHTA and CDR2 FQGNSA. Trimming shortened V by 1 base and J by 0 bases, and 15 bases separated the two germline ends. The CDR3 is 18 amino acids. CDR3 in amino acids: CASSLVTTSRPTNEKLFF. The CDR3, as DNA: TGTGCCAGCAGCTTAGTTACCACCTCAAGACCAACTAATGAAAAACTGTTTTTT.

The CDR3 region has the DNA TGTGCCAGCAGCTTAGTAGCAGGGACGGGAGCTGGCTACACCTTC. The encoded protein is CASSLVAGTGAGYTF. The chain employs TRBV7-2 and TRBJ1-2; possibly TRBD1 for D (5 bases). This CDR3 is 15 amino acids long. Germline CDR1 and CDR2: SGHTA and FQGNSA. The V end lost 1 base, the J end lost 7 bases, and 16 bases lay between the germline ends. Full variable domain (missing parts from reference TRBV7-2 and TRBJ1-2): GAGVSQSPSNKVTEKGKDVELRCDPISGHTALYWYRQSLGQGLEFLIYFQGNSAPDKSGLPSDRFSAERTGGSVSTLTIQRTQQEDSAVYLCASSLVAGTGAGYTFGSGTRLTVV.

This clone was seen only a few times. This chain connects TRBV28 to TRBJ1-2, with 7 bases aligning to TRBD1. The V segment lost 6 bases and the J segment 8 bases; nucleotides outside the gene matches: 6. This CDR3 region has 12 residues. Per the germline V gene, CDR1 is MDHEN and CDR2 is SYDVKM. The CDR3 bases are TGTGCCAGCAGCGAACAGGGGAGAGGCTACACCTTC. It is translated as CASSEQGRGYTF.

The rearrangement links TRBV5-1 to TRBJ2-3, with 8 bases lining up with TRBD2. The CDR3 has 12 residues. From germline, CDR1 is SGHRS and CDR2 YFSETQ. The V gene end was trimmed by 4 bases and the J gene end by 6 bases; junction bases not matched to a gene: 1. CDR3 amino acids: CASSPGGDTQYF. In DNA form, the CDR3 reads TGCGCCAGCAGCCCGGGGGGGGATACGCAGTATTTT.

The rearrangement links TRBV29-1 to TRBJ1-5; TRBD1 matches at 10 bases. The junction had 3 bases not matched to a gene; V was cut back by 7 bases and J by 0 bases. Per germline, CDR1 SQVTM and CDR2 ANQGSEA. CDR3 size: 14 residues. The CDR3 DNA reads as TGCAGCGCCTGGACAGGGGGTAGCAATCAGCCCCAGCATTTT. Its translation: CSAWTGGSNQPQHF.

The chain employs TRBV30 and TRBJ2-1, with TRBD2 matching over 11 bases. V trimming: 2 bases; J trimming: 10 bases; junction bases outside the gene matches: 10. CDR3 length: 15 amino acids. The germline CDR1 and CDR2 sequences are GTSNPN and SVGIG (reference sequence). DNA of the CDR3: TGTGCCTGGAGTTTGGGGTATAGCGGGAGGGGAGAGCAGTTCTTC. This sequence encodes CAWSLGYSGRGEQFF.

The J gene is TRBJ1-5, the V gene TRBV7-2, with a tentative D call TRBD1 (6 bases). This CDR3 is built from 13 residues. Germline V gene sequence: CDR1 SGHTA, CDR2 FQGNSA. V was trimmed by 3 bases and J by 7 bases, leaving 10 bases between them. The CDR3 here is CASSLDRFQPQHF. The CDR3 nucleotides are TGTGCCAGCAGCTTGGACAGATTCCAGCCCCAGCATTTT.

J is TRBJ2-2 and V is TRBV28; D may match TRBD1 or TRBD2 (5 bases each). Germline CDR1 is MDHEN and CDR2 is SYDVKM. V lost 6 bases and J lost 1, with 12 bases in between. This CDR3 contains 15 residues. The CDR3 region is CASRIGTVNTGELFF. Here the CDR3 DNA reads TGTGCCAGCAGAATCGGGACGGTGAACACCGGGGAGCTGTTTTTT. The whole variable domain, remainder taken from reference TRBV28 and TRBJ2-2, is DVKVTQSSRYLVKRTGEKVFLECVQDMDHENMFWYRQDPGLGLRLIYFSYDVKMKEKGDIPEGYSVSREKKERFSLILESASTNQTSMYLCASRIGTVNTGELFFGEGSRLTVL.

The CDR3 DNA follows: TGTGCCAGTAGTATGCGAGGTTCCGGGGAGACCCAGTACTTC. Translating gives CASSMRGSGETQYF. The chain uses TRBV19 and TRBJ2-5; D is undetermined. Germline V lookup: CDR1 LNHDA, CDR2 SQIVND (reference sequence). With 3 bases removed from V and 5 bases from J, the gap between germline ends came to 13 bases. The CDR3 covers 14 residues.

This chain links TRBV5-6 with TRBJ2-7, with 8 bases fitting TRBD2. The CDR3 extends over 15 amino acids. Germline CDR1 SGHDT, CDR2 YYEEEE. Germline trimming cut 3 bases from V and 2 bases from J; bases unmatched to any gene: 7. CDR3 sequence: CASSWGGGQTYEQYF. CDR3 DNA: TGTGCCAGCAGCTGGGGCGGGGGGCAGACCTACGAGCAGTACTTC.

This rearrangement joins TRBV4-3 to TRBJ1-1, with 7 bases aligning to TRBD1. The trim removed 4 bases at V and 1 base at J, leaving 6 bases unmatched. Germline CDR1 reads LGHNA; CDR2 reads YSLEER. The CDR3 is made up of 15 amino acids. The CDR3, as DNA: TGCGCCAGCAGCCCCGGAGGGGGCCGGAACACTGAAGCTTTCTTT. Translating gives CASSPGGGRNTEAFF.

The chain joins TRBV29-1 to TRBJ2-3; 10 nucleotides align to TRBD1. CDR3 size: 13 residues. V dropped 3 bases and J dropped 6; count of bases not matched to a gene: 3. Germline values: CDR1 SQVTM, CDR2 ANQGSEA. CDR3 residues: CSVDGTGADTQYF. The DNA for the CDR3 is TGCAGCGTTGATGGGACAGGGGCGGATACGCAGTATTTT.

This clone was recorded once. V usage is TRBV7-6 and J usage is TRBJ2-3; no definite D call. V shed 5 bases and J shed 2 bases, with 5 bases lying between them. Germline CDR1 is SGHVS and CDR2 is FNYEAQ. This CDR3 is 12 amino acids long. DNA of the CDR3: TGTGCCAGCAGCGCCCACACAGATACGCAGTATTTT. This sequence encodes CASSAHTDTQYF.